This entry describes one T cell receptor beta chain. The antigen is not known. Germline assignment: CDR1 MGHRA and CDR2 YSYEKL. The CDR3 length is 16 residues. V shed 4 bases and J shed 3 bases, with 16 bases lying between them. Profiled with immunoSEQ multiplex PCR; TCRdb holds only in-frame clones, not every one. The repertoire holds 65,000 to 80,000 clones, with 85% to 95% as singletons. This specimen comes from a study of cytomegalovirus exposure and HLA in healthy donors. General study findings and limits: Altogether, about 160 TCR beta chains were recorded as cytomegalovirus-associated. Rare TCR sequences dominated, though some public TCRs recurred in many donors.

It was the roughly 110-subject validation cohort, separate from the approximately 670-subject first cohort, to which the donors belonged. This rearrangement joins TRBV4-1 to TRBJ1-5; D perhaps matches TRBD1 (6 bases). The origin of this receptor is a woman aged 18-35 years in good health and CMV-seronegative. The sequenced sample was PBMCs. CDR3 region: CASSPRQVGTNQPQHF. CDR3 in DNA: TGCGCCAGCAGCCCCCGACAGGTGGGGACCAATCAGCCCCAGCATTTT.